The T cell receptor (beta chain) under discussion was sequenced for a study of blood T cell repertoires in COVID-19. Libraries were prepared by immunoSEQ multiplex PCR; TCRdb keeps only in-frame clonotypes and omits some of them. This sample has 200,000 to 250,000 clones, with 80% found just once. Participants' own reports of clinical history determined their cohort assignment. This CDR3 spans 13 amino acids. V shed 3 bases, J shed 7 bases, and the junction held 5 bases outside the gene matches. The germline gives CDR1 GTSNPN, CDR2 SVGIG (reference sequence). The chain links TRBV30 to TRBJ1-2; 10 bases match TRBD1. The origin of this receptor is a woman aged 40-49 years with acute COVID-19. The sequencing sample was made of PBMCs or T cells enriched from blood (not recorded which). The CDR3 bases are TGTGCCTGGAGCCGACAGGGGGCGAGTGGCTACACCTTC. Residues: CAWSRQGASGYTF. The entire variable domain, with the rest obtained from reference TRBV30 and TRBJ1-2, is as follows: SQTIHQWPATLVQPVGSPLSLECTVEGTSNPNLYWYRQAAGRGLQLLFYSVGIGQISSEVPQNLSASRPQDRQFILSSKKLLLSDSGFYLCAWSRQGASGYTFGSGTRLTVV.